The 27 T cell receptor beta chains below all came from one sample that was sequenced in a study of T cell responses to AZD1222 COVID-19 vaccine. Only in-frame clones appear in the TCRdb table, and some are missing; sequencing was by immunoSEQ multiplex PCR. The sample lists approximately 26,000 clones; around nine tenths were seen once. Sample: peripheral blood, taken on day 0 of AZD1222 vaccination. The receptor set was obtained from an adult in good health.

This clone has a single count. The chain employs TRBV7-6 and TRBJ2-2; 9 positions match TRBD1. CDR1 is SGHVS and CDR2 is FNYEAQ in the germline V gene. There are 16 residues in the CDR3. V lost 5 bases to trimming and J lost 0 bases; unmatched junction nucleotides: 4. CDR3 coding DNA: TGTGCCAGCAGCAAACAGGGGGCGGCGAACACCGGGGAGCTGTTTTTT. Translating gives CASSKQGAANTGELFF.

The V gene is TRBV11-3, the J gene TRBJ2-3; 7 bases map to TRBD2. The V gene's germline CDR1 is SGHNT and CDR2 YENEEA. V shed 0 bases and J 1 base; nucleotides not matched to a gene: 4. This CDR3 comprises 16 residues. The CDR3 nucleotides are TGTGCCAGCAGCTTAGATGGGAGCGGGGGCACAGATACGCAGTATTTT. As protein: CASSLDGSGGTDTQYF.

CDR3 bases: TGTGCCAGCAGCCAAGGCTCCCGGGGGGTGGATACGCAGTATTTT. Its translation is CASSQGSRGVDTQYF. The rearrangement uses TRBV7-6 and TRBJ2-3, with 7 bases lining up with TRBD2. The CDR3 contains 15 residues. Germline V lookup: CDR1 SGHVS, CDR2 FNYEAQ. V gave up 5 bases and J gave up 6 bases; unmatched junction bases: 11. Drawing the rest from reference TRBV7-6 and TRBJ2-3, the complete variable domain is GAGVSQSPRYKVTKRGQDVALRCDPISGHVSLYWYRQALGQGPEFLTYFNYEAQQDKSGLPNDRFSAERPEGSISTLTIQRTEQRDSAMYRCASSQGSRGVDTQYFGPGTRLTVL.

The genes are TRBV6-5 and TRBJ1-4; D unclear. This CDR3 contains 13 residues. Germline values: CDR1 MNHEY, CDR2 SVGAGI. V dropped 5 bases and J dropped 6 bases, with 10 bases sitting between them. CDR3 DNA: TGTGCCAGCAGTAACACTGCGGATGAAAAACTGTTTTTT. Its protein product is CASSNTADEKLFF.

The genes are TRBV3-1 (or the pseudogene TRBV3-2) and TRBJ2-1; the D is unclear. The CDR3 runs 15 residues. Trimming stripped 4 bases from V and 0 bases from J, with 10 bases between. Germline V gene data show CDR1 as LGHDT and CDR2 as YNNKEL (reference sequence). The CDR3 DNA sequence: TGTGCCAGCAGCCCCATAGGTCGCTCCTACAATGAGCAGTTCTTC. Translating it yields CASSPIGRSYNEQFF.

The chain joins TRBV5-4 to TRBJ2-7, with 10 bases aligning to TRBD1. The CDR3 covers 15 residues. The J segment lost 2 bases and the V segment lost 0 bases, leaving 2 bases of the junction unmatched. The germline V gene encodes CDR1 SGHNT and CDR2 YYREEE (reference sequence). CDR3 bases: TGTGCCAGCAGCTTGGGGGGACAGGGGCCCTACGAGCAGTACTTC. Translated, it gives CASSLGGQGPYEQYF.

This chain joins TRBV2 and TRBJ2-4, with D perhaps matching TRBD2 (6 bases). CDR3 length: 13 residues. The germline V gene has CDR1 SNHLY and CDR2 FYNNEI. Trimming pared 5 bases from V and 6 bases from J, leaving 11 bases between. The CDR3 is CASSPGTVNIQYF. CDR3 in DNA: TGTGCCAGCAGTCCCGGGACTGTAAACATTCAGTACTTC.

CDR3 in amino acids: CASSSDRGPYYEQYF. CDR3 sequence (DNA): TGTGCCAGCAGTTCGGACAGGGGGCCTTACTACGAGCAGTACTTC. The chain recombines TRBV6-2 or TRBV6-3 with TRBJ2-7, with 11 positions matching TRBD1. The CDR3 loop spans 15 amino acids. Trimming cost V 4 bases and J 3 bases; bases outside gene matches: 5. CDR1 is MNHEY and CDR2 is SVGEGT in the germline V gene.

This chain uses TRBV27 with TRBJ2-3; 9 bases are a match to TRBD1. Germline CDR1 is MNHEY and CDR2 is SMNVEV (reference sequence). The CDR3 is made up of 18 amino acids. The junction had 15 bases not matched to a gene; V was cut back by 6 bases and J by 2 bases. CDR3 bases: TGTGCCAGCAGGAGAGACAGGGGGATCACCCCCAACACAGATACGCAGTATTTT. It encodes CASRRDRGITPNTDTQYF.

This chain links TRBV5-1 with TRBJ1-1; D gene unclear. CDR1 SGHRS and CDR2 YFSETQ come from the germline V gene. This CDR3 is built from 12 residues. Trimming removed 2 bases at V and 5 bases at J, with 7 bases between. The CDR3 sequence: CASSFEETEAFF. Written as DNA, the CDR3 is TGCGCCAGCAGCTTTGAGGAGACTGAAGCTTTCTTT.

This rearrangement joins TRBV19 to TRBJ2-7; D is ambiguous. Between the trimmed V and J ends, which lost 7 bases and 2 bases, there was a span of 12 bases. The CDR3 totals 13 residues. Per germline, CDR1 LNHDA and CDR2 SQIVND (reference sequence). CDR3 protein: CASIGKETYEQYF. As DNA, the CDR3 is TGTGCCAGTATAGGGAAGGAAACCTACGAGCAGTACTTC.

This chain links TRBV5-1 with TRBJ2-4; TRBD1 matches at 7 bases. This CDR3 has 14 residues. With 4 bases clipped from V and 9 bases from J, the junction kept 10 bases outside the gene matches. Germline assignment: CDR1 SGHRS and CDR2 YFSETQ. CDR3 residues: CASSNGQVMGIQYF. CDR3 sequence (DNA): TGCGCCAGCAGCAATGGACAGGTAATGGGCATTCAGTACTTC.

In its sample, this clone was seen a few times. The V and J genes are TRBV9 and TRBJ1-2; possibly TRBD1 for D (6 bases). CDR1 SGDLS and CDR2 YYNGEE come from the germline V gene. The V gene lost 4 bases and the J gene lost 1 base, with 17 bases spanning the gap. The CDR3 totals 16 residues. The CDR3 bases are TGTGCCAGCAGCATCTCGGGGGGGCGGCTTAACTATGGCTACACCTTC. It encodes CASSISGGRLNYGYTF.

This chain links TRBV5-4 with TRBJ2-3; D not resolved. Germline values: CDR1 SGHNT, CDR2 YYREEE (reference sequence). The V and J ends lost 4 bases and 0 bases respectively, with 12 bases between them. The CDR3 is made up of 15 amino acids. The CDR3 sequence is CASSTRLASTDTQYF. The CDR3 DNA sequence: TGTGCCAGCAGCACCCGACTTGCCAGCACAGATACGCAGTATTTT.

J is TRBJ2-1 and V is TRBV19, with 9 bases that match TRBD2. The CDR3 is 16 residues long. Germline V gene sequence: CDR1 LNHDA, CDR2 SQIVND (reference sequence). J gave up 10 bases and V 4 bases, and 14 bases lay outside the gene matches. The CDR3 coding sequence is TGTGCCAGTAGTACTCAGAGGACTAGCGCCTCGGGGGAGCAGTTCTTC. Amino acid sequence: CASSTQRTSASGEQFF.

J is TRBJ1-1 and V is TRBV3-1 (or the pseudogene TRBV3-2); tentative D call: TRBD1 (6 bases). The germline gives CDR1 LGHDT, CDR2 YNNKEL (reference sequence). The V gene lost 4 bases and the J gene lost 3 bases, with 9 bases spanning the gap. The CDR3 covers 13 residues. The CDR3 DNA is TGTGCCAGCAGCCTAAAGGGGGACACTGAAGCTTTCTTT. Protein: CASSLKGDTEAFF.

The chain employs TRBV4-1 and TRBJ1-1, with D possibly TRBD1 on 6 matching bases. The germline CDR1 and CDR2 sequences are MGHRA and YSYEKL. V lost 8 bases to trimming and J lost 4 bases, with 23 bases between them. The CDR3 is 16 residues long. The CDR3 sequence is CASSRGEGGWSTEAFF. The CDR3 DNA reads TGCGCCAGCTCGCGAGGAGAGGGGGGTTGGAGCACTGAAGCTTTCTTT.

The chain's CDR3 is CASSLGIRYEQYF. The DNA of the CDR3 is TGCGCCAGCAGTCTGGGAATACGCTACGAGCAGTACTTC. The genes are TRBV5-1 and TRBJ2-7; D remains ambiguous. Germline V gene sequence: CDR1 SGHRS, CDR2 YFSETQ. V was trimmed by 5 bases and J by 3 bases, leaving 12 bases between them. The CDR3 runs to 13 residues.

V and J are TRBV5-1 and TRBJ1-1, with D unresolved. This CDR3 is 14 amino acids long. V was pared by 0 bases and J by 2 bases, with 8 bases between. The V gene's germline CDR1 is SGHRS and CDR2 YFSETQ. The CDR3 DNA is TGCGCCAGCAGCTTGGGGGCAGACAACACTGAAGCTTTCTTT. This translates into CASSLGADNTEAFF.

This chain uses TRBV7-2 with TRBJ2-7, with TRBD1 matching 9 bases. CDR3 length equals 13 residues. The V and J ends lost 8 bases and 1 base, in that order; junction bases with no gene match: 3. Germline assignment: CDR1 SGHTA and CDR2 FQGNSA. CDR3 loop: CASRGTGSYEQYF. The DNA of the CDR3 is TGTGCCAGCCGGGGGACAGGGTCCTACGAGCAGTACTTC. Looking up the rest from reference TRBV7-2 and TRBJ2-7 gives the full variable domain: GAGVSQSPSNKVTEKGKDVELRCDPISGHTALYWYRQSLGQGLEFLIYFQGNSAPDKSGLPSDRFSAERTGGSVSTLTIQRTQQEDSAVYLCASRGTGSYEQYFGPGTRLTVT.

This clone was found once. The J gene is TRBJ2-1, the V gene TRBV7-3, with 9 bases that match TRBD2. V was pared by 5 bases and J by 6 bases, with 8 bases of the junction left unmatched. The CDR3 consists of 15 residues. Germline CDR1 and CDR2: SGHTA and FQGTGA. The CDR3 DNA follows: TGTGCCAGCAGCCCCCGGGCGGGAGGGAGCAATGAGCAGTTCTTC. Protein product: CASSPRAGGSNEQFF.

The CDR3 coding sequence is TGTGCCAGTAGTATACTGGCAGGGGGCTATGGCTACACCTTC. Residues: CASSILAGGYGYTF. The rearrangement uses TRBV19 and TRBJ1-2; 7 bases agree with TRBD1. Trimming removed 2 bases from V and 4 bases from J; junction bases left unmatched: 4. This CDR3 has 14 residues. Per the germline V gene, CDR1 is LNHDA and CDR2 is SQIVND (reference sequence).

This chain uses TRBV27 with TRBJ1-5, with D possibly TRBD1 on 5 matching bases. The V gene's germline CDR1 is MNHEY and CDR2 SMNVEV (reference sequence). V was clipped by 0 bases and J by 3 bases, with 15 bases between them. The CDR3 is made up of 17 amino acids. The DNA of the CDR3 is TGTGCCAGCAGTTTATCGTCGGGACCCCAGCCCAATCAGCCCCAGCATTTT. Translating it yields CASSLSSGPQPNQPQHF.

This chain connects TRBV6-5 to TRBJ2-1; D not resolved. The CDR3 runs to 11 residues. The germline gives CDR1 MNHEY, CDR2 SVGAGI. Trimming took 7 bases from V and 7 from J, leaving 8 bases between them. The CDR3 DNA reads as TGTGCCAGCACCCGTGAGAATGAGCAGTTCTTC. It translates to CASTRENEQFF.

This clone was detected once. The chain has TRBV2 and TRBJ1-4; TRBD1 is a possible D gene (5 bases). Per germline, CDR1 SNHLY and CDR2 FYNNEI. V was pared by 8 bases and J by 1 base, with 17 bases between. This CDR3 contains 16 residues. The CDR3 protein is CASGRQNGLTNEKLFF. The CDR3 region has the DNA TGTGCCAGCGGTAGACAGAACGGTCTAACTAATGAAAAACTGTTTTTT. The variable domain in full, completed from reference TRBV2 and TRBJ1-4, reads EPEVTQTPSHQVTQMGQEVILRCVPISNHLYFYWYRQILGQKVEFLVSFYNNEISEKSEIFDDQFSVERPDGSNFTLKIRSTKLEDSAMYFCASGRQNGLTNEKLFFGSGTQLSVL.

This clone is a singleton in its sample. This chain connects TRBV27 to TRBJ2-1, with 9 bases that match TRBD1. The V gene's germline CDR1 is MNHEY and CDR2 SMNVEV (reference sequence). The CDR3 loop spans 16 amino acids. V gave up 3 bases and J gave up 4 bases; unmatched junction bases: 7. The CDR3 bases are TGTGCCAGCAGTTTTTTCGCCGGGACAGGGTACAATGAGCAGTTCTTC. Translated: CASSFFAGTGYNEQFF.

The chain carries TRBV4-2 and TRBJ2-1; D call uncertain. The CDR3 length is 18 residues. Trimming shortened V by 1 base and J by 6 bases, and 22 bases separated the two germline ends. Germline V gene sequence: CDR1 LGHNA, CDR2 YNFKEQ. CDR3: CASSQVALLGWGGNEQFF. CDR3 DNA: TGTGCCAGCAGCCAAGTAGCCTTGCTGGGGTGGGGTGGCAATGAGCAGTTCTTC.